Included here is one T cell receptor beta chain sequence, with context. This entry comes from a study of T cell responses to AZD1222 COVID-19 vaccine. Study-level background: Second-dose groups at about 4 or about 12 weeks were pooled.

Produced via immunoSEQ multiplex PCR; TCRdb's table is partial and in-frame only. The sample consists of about 120,000 clones, around 92% of them appearing once. Trimming at V came to 2 bases and at J to 4 bases, leaving 6 bases not matched to a gene. This CDR3 has 17 residues. Germline assignment: CDR1 ENHRY and CDR2 SYGVKD. The sequence was collected from an adult in good health. The chain is built from TRBV10-3 and TRBJ2-2, with 11 bases lining up with TRBD2. The sample was peripheral blood, taken on day 0 of AZD1222 vaccination. The CDR3 bases are TGTGCCATCAGTGAGGACACGCTAGCGGGAGGCACCGGGGAGCTGTTTTTT. It yields the protein CAISEDTLAGGTGELFF.